Shown below are 29 T cell receptor beta chains from a single sample sequenced in a study of T cell changes during pregnancy in multiple sclerosis. TCRdb keeps only in-frame clones here, not all; method: immunoSEQ multiplex PCR. The profile covers more than 90,000 clones, with 92% appearing a single time and roughly 1.4% taken by the ten largest. Sequencing used peripheral blood, obtained in the third trimester of pregnancy. Every receptor here comes from a female donor with multiple sclerosis, enrolled in a pregnancy study.

This chain joins TRBV19 and TRBJ1-5, with 8 positions matching TRBD1. Germline lookup yields CDR1 LNHDA and CDR2 SQIVND (reference sequence). V lost 6 bases and J lost 2; bases outside the gene matches: 6. The CDR3 spans 15 residues. Here the CDR3 DNA reads TGTGCCAGTAGGGAACAGGGGGACGGCAATCAGCCCCAGCATTTT. Encoded protein: CASREQGDGNQPQHF.

This clone was observed a few times. This chain connects TRBV6-6 to TRBJ1-6; D unresolved. Trimming took 7 bases from V and 2 from J, leaving 12 bases between them. CDR3 length: 15 amino acids. The germline V gene encodes CDR1 MNHNY and CDR2 SVGAGI (reference sequence). The CDR3 sequence: CASKAGATYNSPLHF. CDR3 DNA sequence: TGTGCCAGCAAAGCGGGAGCAACCTATAATTCACCCCTCCACTTT.

The chain joins TRBV30 to TRBJ2-2; 9 bases match TRBD2. Germline CDR1 reads GTSNPN; CDR2 reads SVGIG (reference sequence). After removal of 8 bases from V and 4 bases from J, the junction contained 5 bases not matched to a gene. This CDR3 is 13 amino acids long. CDR3 DNA sequence: TGTGCCCGAGGGACTAGCTCCACCGGGGAGCTGTTTTTT. Protein sequence: CARGTSSTGELFF.

The rearrangement links TRBV9 to TRBJ2-1; 9 bases are a match to TRBD2. Germline CDR1 reads SGDLS; CDR2 reads YYNGEE. Trimming removed 7 bases from V and 6 bases from J; junction bases left unmatched: 14. This CDR3 contains 16 residues. The CDR3 spells CASSVQTGTSLNEQFF. CDR3 bases: TGTGCCAGCTCCGTTCAAACCGGGACTAGCCTCAATGAGCAGTTCTTC.

This chain connects TRBV7-6 to TRBJ1-5; D uncertain. Trimming shortened V by 1 base and J by 4 bases, and 8 bases separated the two germline ends. Germline assignment: CDR1 SGHVS and CDR2 FNYEAQ. The CDR3 sequence is 14 residues long. CDR3 DNA sequence: TGTGCCAGCAGCTTAGGGACTCGGAATCAGCCCCAGCATTTT. Protein sequence: CASSLGTRNQPQHF.

As concerns this clone: Distinct nucleotide sequences in the sample also encode this CDR3. The chain couples TRBV5-4 to TRBJ1-3; D may be TRBD1 (5 bases). The CDR3 has 13 residues. V dropped 3 bases and J dropped 7 bases, with 11 bases sitting between them. Germline CDR1 SGHNT, CDR2 YYREEE (reference sequence). The CDR3 sequence: CASSSGSGNTIYF. The CDR3 region has the DNA TGTGCCAGCAGCTCAGGGTCGGGCAACACCATATATTTT.

V is TRBV5-1 and J is TRBJ2-1, with 7 bases lining up with TRBD2. Germline CDR1 reads SGHRS; CDR2 reads YFSETQ. This CDR3 has 16 residues. Losses at the gene ends were 0 bases for V and 2 bases for J; bases not matched to a gene: 5. The CDR3 bases are TGCGCCAGCAGCTTGGAGGCGCTAGCGGCCTACAATGAGCAGTTCTTC. This encodes CASSLEALAAYNEQFF. Full variable domain (missing parts from reference TRBV5-1 and TRBJ2-1): KAGVTQTPRYLIKTRGQQVTLSCSPISGHRSVSWYQQTPGQGLQFLFEYFSETQRNKGNFPGRFSGRQFSNSRSEMNVSTLELGDSALYLCASSLEALAAYNEQFFGPGTRLTVL.

This clone has a single count. This chain links TRBV21-1 with TRBJ2-3; the table calls TRBD2, which could not be checked here. TRBV21-1 constitutes a pseudogene. The CDR3 spans 18 residues. In DNA, the CDR3 is TGTGCCAGCAGCAAAGCAGGTCGGGCGGGAGGGGGCACAGATACGCAGTATTTT. This encodes CASSKAGRAGGGTDTQYF.

This chain uses TRBV27 with TRBJ2-2, with D possibly TRBD2 on 5 matching bases. Germline-derived CDR1 and CDR2 are MNHEY and SMNVEV (reference sequence). This CDR3 has 17 residues. The ends were cut back, 7 bases at V and 0 bases at J, with 18 bases in the middle. Written as DNA, the CDR3 is TGTGCCAGCACTCCTAACCCCGGGGTCCCGAACACCGGGGAGCTGTTTTTT. Amino acids: CASTPNPGVPNTGELFF.

V gene TRBV7-2 combines with J gene TRBJ2-5; 14 bases map to TRBD2. Per the germline V gene, CDR1 is SGHTA and CDR2 is FQGNSA. The CDR3 sequence is 15 residues long. J lost 12 bases, V lost 3 bases, and 9 bases had no gene match. The CDR3 DNA reads as TGTGCCAGCAGCTTCCTGACTAGCGGGGGGGCCCAAGAGTACTTC. Protein sequence: CASSFLTSGGAQEYF.

The gene calls are TRBV14 and TRBJ2-5; 7 nucleotides match TRBD1. Unmatched junction bases numbered 9, after V lost 3 bases and J lost 5 bases. This CDR3 has 15 residues. Germline assignment: CDR1 SGHDN and CDR2 FVKESK. The CDR3 region is CASSQGQLSRETQYF. The CDR3 nucleotides read TGTGCCAGCAGCCAGGGACAGCTCTCGCGGGAGACCCAGTACTTC.

The rearrangement joins TRBV14 to TRBJ2-7; the match to TRBD2 covers 16 bases. The ends lost 4 bases at V and 6 bases at J; junction bases unmatched: 3. CDR1 and CDR2 from the germline V gene are SGHDN and FVKESK. The CDR3 sequence is 15 residues long. This CDR3 reads CASSPGLAGGSEQYF. CDR3 bases: TGTGCCAGCAGCCCGGGACTAGCGGGGGGGAGCGAGCAGTACTTC. Based on the CDR3 plus reference TRBV14 and TRBJ2-7, the full variable domain is EAGVTQFPSHSVIEKGQTVTLRCDPISGHDNLYWYRRVMGKEIKFLLHFVKESKQDESGMPNNRFLAERTGGTYSTLKVQPAELEDSGVYFCASSPGLAGGSEQYFGPGTRLTVT.

This chain connects TRBV10-1 to TRBJ2-5; D possibly corresponds to TRBD2 (6 bases). The germline CDR1 and CDR2 sequences are WNHNN and SYGVQD (reference sequence). This CDR3 has 13 residues. V shed 6 bases and J shed 1 base, with 9 bases lying between them. As DNA, the CDR3 is TGCGCCAGCAGAGGAGGGCCCCAAGAGACCCAGTACTTC. This gives the protein CASRGGPQETQYF.

The chain is built from TRBV19 and TRBJ1-1, with D uncertain. CDR1 and CDR2 (germline): LNHDA, SQIVND (reference sequence). Trimming took 7 bases from V and 4 from J, leaving 19 bases between them. The CDR3 totals 15 residues. CDR3 sequence (DNA): TGTGCCAGTACCTCCTCTGTTGGAGGGTTCACTGAAGCTTTCTTT. The encoded protein is CASTSSVGGFTEAFF.

This chain links TRBV6-6 with TRBJ1-6; no reliable D call. Germline-derived CDR1 and CDR2 are MNHNY and SVGAGI (reference sequence). The CDR3 runs to 16 residues. Between the trimmed V and J ends, which lost 2 bases and 3 bases, there was a span of 11 bases. The CDR3 region has the DNA TGTGCCAGCAGTTACCGGAGGCCCGACTATAATTCACCCCTCCACTTT. The encoded protein is CASSYRRPDYNSPLHF.

CDR3 sequence: CASSSVAVNQPQHF. CDR3 nucleotides: TGTGCCAGCAGTTCCGTGGCAGTAAATCAGCCCCAGCATTTT. The V gene is TRBV27, the J gene TRBJ1-5; no clear D gene. V dropped 4 bases and J dropped 4 bases, with 11 bases sitting between them. This CDR3 spans 14 amino acids. Germline CDR1 is MNHEY and CDR2 is SMNVEV (reference sequence).

This sequence joins TRBV10-1 and TRBJ2-1; D gene uncertain. The germline V gene has CDR1 WNHNN and CDR2 SYGVQD (reference sequence). Trimming shortened V by 1 base and J by 6 bases, and 13 bases separated the two germline ends. The CDR3 is 15 residues long. In nucleotides, the CDR3 is TGCGCCAGCAGTGAGTATGGGCCAGGTTCCAATGAGCAGTTCTTC. As protein: CASSEYGPGSNEQFF.

This rearrangement joins TRBV7-9 to TRBJ2-1; 8 bases map to TRBD2. The CDR3 runs to 17 residues. Germline CDR1 SEHNR, CDR2 FQNEAQ (reference sequence). The junction had 9 bases not matched to a gene; V was cut back by 5 bases and J by 0 bases. CDR3 coding DNA: TGTGCCAGCAGCACCCCGACTAGCGTCAACTCCTACAATGAGCAGTTCTTC. It yields the protein CASSTPTSVNSYNEQFF.

With respect to this clone: The junction departs from the called germline gene at one end, perhaps through a read error. The chain uses TRBV25-1 and TRBJ1-3; TRBD1 is a possible D gene (6 bases). In germline, CDR1 is MGHDK, CDR2 SYGVNS. The CDR3 covers 14 residues. The CDR3 DNA follows: TGTGCCAACAGTGTGGACAGCGCTGGAAACACCATATATTTT. Encoded protein: CANSVDSAGNTIYF.

This sequence joins TRBV6-5 and TRBJ1-2; maybe TRBD1 (6 bases). The CDR3 length is 15 residues. Trimming cost V 5 bases and J 7 bases, with 20 bases left between them. Per germline, CDR1 MNHEY and CDR2 SVGAGI. The CDR3 protein is CASSREPQGGGGYTF. The CDR3 bases are TGTGCCAGCAGTCGCGAGCCCCAGGGAGGGGGTGGCTACACCTTC.

The chain joins TRBV30 to TRBJ1-2; no definite D call. Germline V gene data show CDR1 as GTSNPN and CDR2 as SVGIG (reference sequence). The CDR3 contains 14 residues. The V gene lost 0 bases and the J gene lost 0 bases, with 8 bases spanning the gap. CDR3 sequence: CAWSVDSSNYGYTF. The CDR3 coding sequence is TGTGCCTGGAGTGTGGACTCCTCTAACTATGGCTACACCTTC. The whole variable domain, remainder taken from reference TRBV30 and TRBJ1-2, is SQTIHQWPATLVQPVGSPLSLECTVEGTSNPNLYWYRQAAGRGLQLLFYSVGIGQISSEVPQNLSASRPQDRQFILSSKKLLLSDSGFYLCAWSVDSSNYGYTFGSGTRLTVV.

CDR3 coding DNA: TGTGCCAGCAGGGCGAGACTAGCGGGGAACACCGGGGAGCTGTTTTTT. It codes for CASRARLAGNTGELFF. The V gene is TRBV7-9, the J gene TRBJ2-2, with TRBD2 matching over 10 bases. The germline CDR1 and CDR2 sequences are SEHNR and FQNEAQ (reference sequence). V dropped 6 bases and J dropped 1; count of bases not matched to a gene: 5. The CDR3 is made up of 16 amino acids.

The chain carries TRBV15 and TRBJ1-5; D not certain. Per germline, CDR1 LNHNV and CDR2 YYDKDF (reference sequence). The CDR3 runs to 18 residues. V was pared by 0 bases and J by 1 base, with 16 bases between. The CDR3 bases are TGTGCCACCAGCAGAGATTACGCAGGAACGGGGAGCAATCAGCCCCAGCATTTT. Its translation is CATSRDYAGTGSNQPQHF.

This chain uses TRBV5-6 with TRBJ2-5; TRBD2 matches at 14 bases. Trimming took 1 base from V and 5 from J; bases not matched to a gene: 7. The CDR3 totals 17 residues. CDR1 SGHDT and CDR2 YYEEEE come from the germline V gene. The CDR3 region has the DNA TGTGCCAGCAGCTTGCTGACTAGCGGGAGGGCCGGGGAGACCCAGTACTTC. Protein sequence: CASSLLTSGRAGETQYF.

This clone was recorded once. V and J are TRBV10-3 and TRBJ2-1, with D unresolved. This CDR3 is built from 15 residues. Germline loops: CDR1 ENHRY, CDR2 SYGVKD. The V gene lost 4 bases and the J gene lost 3 bases, with 13 bases spanning the gap. The chain's CDR3 is CAISVQYSYYNEQFF. In DNA form, the CDR3 reads TGTGCCATCAGTGTCCAATACAGCTACTACAATGAGCAGTTCTTC.

The gene calls are TRBV5-1 and TRBJ2-3; D remains ambiguous. This CDR3 has 12 amino acids. Germline CDR1 is SGHRS and CDR2 is YFSETQ. Between the trimmed V and J ends, which lost 4 bases and 2 bases, there was a span of 5 bases. The CDR3 is CASSLPTDTQYF. The CDR3 DNA sequence: TGCGCCAGCAGCCTCCCCACAGATACGCAGTATTTT.

V and J are TRBV19 and TRBJ1-1; 7 bases agree with TRBD1. The CDR3 length is 15 residues. Germline CDR1 LNHDA, CDR2 SQIVND (reference sequence). V lost 5 bases to trimming and J lost 11 bases; unmatched junction nucleotides: 17. For the CDR3, the DNA is TGTGCCAGTAGTGTGCCGACAGGGACGGGGTCTCGGGCTTTCTTT. Translating it yields CASSVPTGTGSRAFF.

Only one count was recorded for this clone. V gene TRBV7-3 combines with J gene TRBJ1-3; TRBD1 agrees at 7 bases. Germline CDR1 SGHTA, CDR2 FQGTGA. The CDR3 is made up of 16 amino acids. With 7 bases clipped from V and 11 bases from J, the junction kept 20 bases outside the gene matches. CDR3 bases: TGTGCCAGCACCCCAATCCCGGACAGGCCGAAAGCATCCATATATTTT. Its protein is CASTPIPDRPKASIYF.

The rearrangement uses TRBV2 and TRBJ1-2; a weak D match, TRBD1 (6 bases). The V end lost 6 bases, the J end lost 2 bases, and 13 bases lay between the germline ends. Per the germline V gene, CDR1 is SNHLY and CDR2 is FYNNEI. The CDR3 length is 14 residues. The CDR3 DNA sequence: TGTGCCAGCAGCGCTGCGAGGGGGAACTATGGCTACACCTTC. This codes for CASSAARGNYGYTF.